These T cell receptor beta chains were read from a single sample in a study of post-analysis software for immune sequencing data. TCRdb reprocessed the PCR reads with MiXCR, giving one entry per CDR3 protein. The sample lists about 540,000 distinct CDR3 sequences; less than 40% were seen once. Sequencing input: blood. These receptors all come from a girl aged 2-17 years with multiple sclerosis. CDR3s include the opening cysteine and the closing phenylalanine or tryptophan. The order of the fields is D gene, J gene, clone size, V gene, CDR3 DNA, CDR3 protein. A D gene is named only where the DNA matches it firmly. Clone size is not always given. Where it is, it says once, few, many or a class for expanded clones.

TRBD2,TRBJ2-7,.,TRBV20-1,TGCAGTGCCCCGAGCCCGGGACTAGCGGGGGGAGGTTACGAGCAGTACTTC,CSAPSPGLAGGGYEQYF
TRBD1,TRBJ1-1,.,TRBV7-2,TGTGCCAGCAGCTTATCGGGACAGGTGGACACTGAAGCTTTCTTT,CASSLSGQVDTEAFF
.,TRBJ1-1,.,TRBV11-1,TGTGCCAGCAGCTTAGCGTACGATAGGAGCACTGAAGCTTTCTTT,CASSLAYDRSTEAFF
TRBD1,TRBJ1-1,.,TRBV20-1,TGCAGTGCTAGATCAGGGACAGGGGGCACTGAAGCTTTCTTT,CSARSGTGGTEAFF
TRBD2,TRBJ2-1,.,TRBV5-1,TGCGCCAGCAGCTTAGTACTAGCGGGGGATAATGAGCAGTTCTTC,CASSLVLAGDNEQFF
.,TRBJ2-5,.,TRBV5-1,TGCGCCAGCACCCGGGACAACCTACAAGAGACCCAGTACTTC,CASTRDNLQETQYF
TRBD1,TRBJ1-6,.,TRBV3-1,TGTGCCAGCAGCCAAATGCTCGGGACAGACGGCTCCTTTAATTCACCCCTCCACTTT,CASSQMLGTDGSFNSPLHF
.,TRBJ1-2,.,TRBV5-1,TGCGCCAGCAGCTTGGCGGCCGGGGGAGATGGCTACACCTTC,CASSLAAGGDGYTF
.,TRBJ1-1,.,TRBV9,TGTGCCAGCGGCCGGACATTGGCGACCAGGGCTTTCTTT,CASGRTLATRAFF
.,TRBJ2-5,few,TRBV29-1,TGCAGCGTTGTTTTGGGGGCCGGGGGAGAGACCCAGTACTTC,CSVVLGAGGETQYF
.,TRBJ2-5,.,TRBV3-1,TGTGCCAGCAGCCACAGACGGTCGCGAGAGACCCAGTACTTC,CASSHRRSRETQYF
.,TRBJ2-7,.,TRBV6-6,TGTGCCAGCAGCCGGATAGGTTTCGACGAGCAGTACTTC,CASSRIGFDEQYF
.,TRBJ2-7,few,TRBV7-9,TGTGCCACCGGGCAGGGGTCCTACGAGCAGTACTTC,CATGQGSYEQYF
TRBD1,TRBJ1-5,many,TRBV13,TGTGCCAGCAGTTTGGACAGGGGTCAGCCCCAGCATTTT,CASSLDRGQPQHF
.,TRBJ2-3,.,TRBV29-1,TGCAGCGTCTCAGTGGGGACAAGACCTAGCACAGATACGCAGTATTTT,CSVSVGTRPSTDTQYF
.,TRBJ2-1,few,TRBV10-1,TGCGCCAGCAGTGAGTCAGGGGTAGGGGAGCAGTTCTTC,CASSESGVGEQFF
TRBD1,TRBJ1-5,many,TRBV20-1,TGCAGTGCTAAAGACAGGGGCCTTTCTTATAGCAATCAGCCCCAGCATTTT,CSAKDRGLSYSNQPQHF
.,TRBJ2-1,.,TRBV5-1,TGCGCCAGCAGCTTGACGGCTAGCCCCATTACAGCGGATGAGCAGTTCTTC,CASSLTASPITADEQFF
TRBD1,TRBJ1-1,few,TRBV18,TGTGCCAACTCACCAGACCCCGGGACAGGGAACCGGGGCACTGAAGCTTTCTTT,CANSPDPGTGNRGTEAFF
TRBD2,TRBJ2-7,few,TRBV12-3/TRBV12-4,TGTGCCAGCAGTAAAACGACTAGCGGGGGGTTTTACGAGCAGTACTTC,CASSKTTSGGFYEQYF
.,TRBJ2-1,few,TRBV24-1,TGTGCCACCAGTGACTTTGGCCCGGGTCTCCGGGGCGAGCAGTTCTTC,CATSDFGPGLRGEQFF
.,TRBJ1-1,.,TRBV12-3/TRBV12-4,TGTGCCAGCAGCTCTAGTCCGGGGCTGAACACTGAAGCTTTCTTT,CASSSSPGLNTEAFF
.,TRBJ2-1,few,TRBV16,TGTGCCAGCAGCCAATGGGGCTGGAATGAGCAGTTCTTC,CASSQWGWNEQFF
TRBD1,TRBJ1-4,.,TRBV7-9,TGTGCCAGCAGCTTACGACAGGGTACAACTAATGAAAAACTGTTTTTT,CASSLRQGTTNEKLFF
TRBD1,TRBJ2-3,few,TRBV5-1,TGCGCCAGCAGCTTGTATCGGGACAGCAGACCTAGCACAGATACGCAGTATTTT,CASSLYRDSRPSTDTQYF
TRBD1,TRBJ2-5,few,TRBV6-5,TGTGCCAGCAGCGAGGGACAGGGGGCTGGGGAGACCCAGTACTTC,CASSEGQGAGETQYF
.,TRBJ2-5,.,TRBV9,TGTGCCAGCAGCCCTCGGAGAGAGTTGGAGACCCAGTACTTC,CASSPRRELETQYF
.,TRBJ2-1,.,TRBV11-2,TGTGCCAGCAGCACCCGACATTCTCTTTACAGTGAGCAGTTCTTC,CASSTRHSLYSEQFF
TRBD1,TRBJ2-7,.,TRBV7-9,TGTGCCAGCAGCTTAACCGGGACAGGGTACGAGCAGTACTTC,CASSLTGTGYEQYF
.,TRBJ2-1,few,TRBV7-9,TGTGCCAGCAGCTCCCGACTAGATTGGAACAATGGGCAGTTCTTC,CASSSRLDWNNGQFF
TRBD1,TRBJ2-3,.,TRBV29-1,TGCAGCGTCGGGACAGCCAGCACAGATACGCAGTATTTT,CSVGTASTDTQYF
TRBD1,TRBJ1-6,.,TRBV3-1,TGTGCCAGCAGCCACGGACAGGGGGCCTCACCCCTCCACTTT,CASSHGQGASPLHF
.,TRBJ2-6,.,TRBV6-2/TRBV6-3,TGTGCCAGCAGTTCACAGGCTGGGGCCAACGTCCTGACTTTC,CASSSQAGANVLTF
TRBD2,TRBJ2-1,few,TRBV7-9,TGTGCCAGCAGCACGAGCGGGGTCTCCTACAATGAGCAGTTCTTC,CASSTSGVSYNEQFF
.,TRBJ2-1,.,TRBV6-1,TGTGCCAGCAGCTTCAGGTCCTCCTACAATGAGCAGTTCTTC,CASSFRSSYNEQFF
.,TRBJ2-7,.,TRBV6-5,TGTGCCAGCTTAGACTCCGTAACCTACGAGCAGTACTTC,CASLDSVTYEQYF
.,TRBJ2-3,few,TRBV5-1,TGCGCCAGCAGCTTGGCCCAGCGGCAAAACACTGATACGCAGTATTTT,CASSLAQRQNTDTQYF
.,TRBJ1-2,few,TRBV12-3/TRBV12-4,TGTGCCAGCAGTTTCGGGGGCGGGGCAATCGGCTACACCTTC,CASSFGGGAIGYTF
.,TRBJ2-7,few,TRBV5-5,TGTGCCAGCAGCTTGGGGGGGACCAATTACGAGCAGTACTTC,CASSLGGTNYEQYF
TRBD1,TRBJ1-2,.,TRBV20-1,TGCAGCCAGGGGACAGGGAACTATGGCTACACCTTC,CSQGTGNYGYTF
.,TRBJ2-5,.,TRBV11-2,TGTGCCAGCAGCCCCACCCCGGGCGCCGCGGAGACCCAGTACTTC,CASSPTPGAAETQYF
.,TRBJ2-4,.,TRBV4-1,TGCGCCAGCAGCCCCTTAGGGGTGAATAAAGCCAAAAACATTCAGTACTTC,CASSPLGVNKAKNIQYF
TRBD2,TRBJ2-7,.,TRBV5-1,TGCGCCAGTCGTTCTCTTAGCGGGGAGGGGTACGAGCAGTACTTC,CASRSLSGEGYEQYF
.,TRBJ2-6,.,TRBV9,TGTGCCAGCAGCGTAGTGGACGGGGCCAACGTCCTGACTTTC,CASSVVDGANVLTF
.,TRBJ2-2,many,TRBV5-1,TGCGCCAGCAGCCCTTCTGACGGGAACGGGGAGCTGTTTTTT,CASSPSDGNGELFF
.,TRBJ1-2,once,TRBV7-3,TGTGCCAGCAGCTCCGCCCGGGCGCGGGGCTACACCTTC,CASSSARARGYTF
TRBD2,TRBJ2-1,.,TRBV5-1,TGCGCCAGCAGCTTGATTGGGACTAGCGGGGCCTACAATGAGCAGTTCTTC,CASSLIGTSGAYNEQFF
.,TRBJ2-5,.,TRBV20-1,TGCAGTGCCCCGCCGAGCAGGGTGGGGGGAGAGACCCAGTACTTC,CSAPPSRVGGETQYF
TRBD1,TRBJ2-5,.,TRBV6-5,TGTGCCAGCAGCGGGAACAGGGGCGCGACGGGAGAGACCCAGTACTTC,CASSGNRGATGETQYF
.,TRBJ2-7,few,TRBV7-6,TGTGCCAGCAGCTTAGGCACGGTCGGCTACGAGCAGTACTTC,CASSLGTVGYEQYF
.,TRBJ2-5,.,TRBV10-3,TGCGCCATCAGCTATTCCGGGACACAAGAGACCCAGTACTTC,CAISYSGTQETQYF
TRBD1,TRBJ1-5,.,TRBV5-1,TGCGCCAGCAGCCCGGAGGCAGGGGGGCGAAATCAGCCCCAGCATTTT,CASSPEAGGRNQPQHF
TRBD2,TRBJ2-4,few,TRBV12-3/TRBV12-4,TGTGCCAGCAGTTACAGCGGGGGGCCGACTACGATCAACATTCAGTACTTC,CASSYSGGPTTINIQYF
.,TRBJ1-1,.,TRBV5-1,TGCGCCAGCAGGAACAAAGAGAACACTGAAGCTTTCTTT,CASRNKENTEAFF
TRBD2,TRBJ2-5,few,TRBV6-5,TGTGCCAGCAAACTAGCGGGGGAGACCCAGTACTTC,CASKLAGETQYF
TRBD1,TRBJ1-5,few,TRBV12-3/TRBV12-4,TGTGCCAGCAGTGTAACCGGGACAGGGCTCAATCAGCCCCAGCATTTT,CASSVTGTGLNQPQHF
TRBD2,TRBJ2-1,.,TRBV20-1,TGCAGTGCTAGAGTTCCGGGACTAGTATACAATGAGCAGTTCTTC,CSARVPGLVYNEQFF
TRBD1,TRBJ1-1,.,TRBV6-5,TGTGCCAGCAGTTACCTGGGGACAGGGGTCCCTGGAGCTTTCTTT,CASSYLGTGVPGAFF
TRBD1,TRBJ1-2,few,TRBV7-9,TGTGCCAGCAGCTTCCGGGACAGGGTAATGGATGGCTACACCTTC,CASSFRDRVMDGYTF
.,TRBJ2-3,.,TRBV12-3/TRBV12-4,TGTGCCAGCAGAAGGTGCGCAGATACGCAGTATTTT,CASRRCADTQYF